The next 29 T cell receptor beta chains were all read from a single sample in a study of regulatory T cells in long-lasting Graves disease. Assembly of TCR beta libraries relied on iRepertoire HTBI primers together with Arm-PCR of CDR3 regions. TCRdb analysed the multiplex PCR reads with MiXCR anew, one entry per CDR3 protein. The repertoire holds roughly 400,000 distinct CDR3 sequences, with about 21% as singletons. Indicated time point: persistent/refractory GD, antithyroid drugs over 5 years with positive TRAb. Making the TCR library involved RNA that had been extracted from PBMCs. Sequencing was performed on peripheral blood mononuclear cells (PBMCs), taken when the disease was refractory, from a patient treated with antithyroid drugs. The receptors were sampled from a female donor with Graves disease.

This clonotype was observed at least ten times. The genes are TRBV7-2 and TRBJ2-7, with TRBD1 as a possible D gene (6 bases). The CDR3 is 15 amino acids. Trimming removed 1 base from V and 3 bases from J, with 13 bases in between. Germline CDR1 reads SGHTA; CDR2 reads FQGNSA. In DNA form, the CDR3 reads TGTGCCAGCAGCTTAGGGTCCAGGGGTGGCTACGAGCAGTACTTC. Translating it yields CASSLGSRGGYEQYF. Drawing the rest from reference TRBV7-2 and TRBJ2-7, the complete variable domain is GAGVSQSPSNKVTEKGKDVELRCDPISGHTALYWYRQSLGQGLEFLIYFQGNSAPDKSGLPSDRFSAERTGGSVSTLTIQRTQQEDSAVYLCASSLGSRGGYEQYFGPGTRLTVT.

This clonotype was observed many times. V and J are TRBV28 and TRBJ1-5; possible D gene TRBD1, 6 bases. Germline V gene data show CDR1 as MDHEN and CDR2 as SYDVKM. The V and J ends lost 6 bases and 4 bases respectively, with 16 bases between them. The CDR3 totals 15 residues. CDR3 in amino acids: CASREQGEDNQPQHF. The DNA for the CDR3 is TGTGCCAGCAGGGAACAGGGTGAGGATAATCAGCCCCAGCATTTT.

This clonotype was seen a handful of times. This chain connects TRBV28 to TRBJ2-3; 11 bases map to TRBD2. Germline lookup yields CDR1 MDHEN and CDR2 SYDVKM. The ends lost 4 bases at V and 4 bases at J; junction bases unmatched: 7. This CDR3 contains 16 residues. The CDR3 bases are TGTGCCAGCAGTTCGGGGACTAGCGGATTCCCAGATACGCAGTATTTT. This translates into CASSSGTSGFPDTQYF.

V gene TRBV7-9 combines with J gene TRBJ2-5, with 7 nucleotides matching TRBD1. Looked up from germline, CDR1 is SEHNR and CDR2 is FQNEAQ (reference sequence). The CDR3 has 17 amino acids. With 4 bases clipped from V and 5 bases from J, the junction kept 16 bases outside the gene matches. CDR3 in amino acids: CASSYGGEGALGETQYF. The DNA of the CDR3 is TGTGCCAGCAGCTACGGTGGCGAGGGGGCACTTGGGGAGACCCAGTACTTC.

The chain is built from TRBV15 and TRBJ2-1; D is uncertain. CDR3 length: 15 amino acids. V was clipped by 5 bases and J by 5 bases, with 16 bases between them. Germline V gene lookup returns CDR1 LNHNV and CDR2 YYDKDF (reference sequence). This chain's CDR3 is CATSGTEIFNNEQFF. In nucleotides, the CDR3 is TGTGCCACCAGCGGTACTGAAATCTTTAACAATGAGCAGTTCTTC.

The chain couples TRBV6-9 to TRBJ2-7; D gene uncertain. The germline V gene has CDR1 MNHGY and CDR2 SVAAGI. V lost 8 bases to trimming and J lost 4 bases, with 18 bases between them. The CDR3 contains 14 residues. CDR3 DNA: TGTGCCAGCGGTTTAACTATGGTTGGGTACGAGCAGTACTTC. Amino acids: CASGLTMVGYEQYF.

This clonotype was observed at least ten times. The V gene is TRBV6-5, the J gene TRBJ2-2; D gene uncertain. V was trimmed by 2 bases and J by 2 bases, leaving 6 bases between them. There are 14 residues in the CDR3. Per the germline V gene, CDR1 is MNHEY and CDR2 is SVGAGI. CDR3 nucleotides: TGTGCCAGCAGTTACAGGCAAAACACCGGGGAGCTGTTTTTT. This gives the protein CASSYRQNTGELFF.

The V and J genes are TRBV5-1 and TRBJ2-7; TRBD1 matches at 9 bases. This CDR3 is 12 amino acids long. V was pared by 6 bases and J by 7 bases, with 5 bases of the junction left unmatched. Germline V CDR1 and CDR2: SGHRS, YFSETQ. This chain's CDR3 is CASTGQGSEQYF. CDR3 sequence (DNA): TGCGCCAGCACCGGACAGGGGTCAGAGCAGTACTTC.

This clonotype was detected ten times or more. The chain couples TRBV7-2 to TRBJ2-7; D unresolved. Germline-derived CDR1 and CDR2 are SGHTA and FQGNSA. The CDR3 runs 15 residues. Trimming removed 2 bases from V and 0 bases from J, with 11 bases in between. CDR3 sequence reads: CASSLSLLSSYEQYF. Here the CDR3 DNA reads TGTGCCAGCAGCTTAAGTCTCTTGAGCTCCTACGAGCAGTACTTC.

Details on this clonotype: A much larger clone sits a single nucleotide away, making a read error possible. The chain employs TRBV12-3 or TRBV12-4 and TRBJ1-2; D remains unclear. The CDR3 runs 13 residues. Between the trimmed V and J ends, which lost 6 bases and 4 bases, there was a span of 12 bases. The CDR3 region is CASSTARTYGYTF. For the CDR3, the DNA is TGTGCCAGCAGCACGGCACGGACCTATGGCTACACCTTC.

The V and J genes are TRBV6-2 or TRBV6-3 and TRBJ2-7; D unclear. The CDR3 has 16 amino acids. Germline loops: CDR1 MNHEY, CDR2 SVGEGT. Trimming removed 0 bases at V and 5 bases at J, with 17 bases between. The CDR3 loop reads CASSYSGTDSPNEQYF. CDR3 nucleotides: TGTGCCAGCAGTTACTCGGGAACAGATAGCCCCAACGAGCAGTACTTC.

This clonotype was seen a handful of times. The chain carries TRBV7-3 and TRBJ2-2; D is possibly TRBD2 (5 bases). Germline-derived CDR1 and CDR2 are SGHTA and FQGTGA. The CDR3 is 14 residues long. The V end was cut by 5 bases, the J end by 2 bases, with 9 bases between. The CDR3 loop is CASSATRNTGELFF. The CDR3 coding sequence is TGTGCCAGCAGCGCCACTAGAAACACCGGGGAGCTGTTTTTT.

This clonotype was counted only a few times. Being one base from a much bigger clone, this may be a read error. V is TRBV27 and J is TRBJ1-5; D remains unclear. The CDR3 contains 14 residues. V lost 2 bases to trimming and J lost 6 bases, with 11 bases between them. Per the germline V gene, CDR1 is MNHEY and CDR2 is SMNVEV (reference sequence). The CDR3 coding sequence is TGTGCCAGCAGTTTAGGGCAGGTCAGTCAGCCCCAGCATTTT. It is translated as CASSLGQVSQPQHF.

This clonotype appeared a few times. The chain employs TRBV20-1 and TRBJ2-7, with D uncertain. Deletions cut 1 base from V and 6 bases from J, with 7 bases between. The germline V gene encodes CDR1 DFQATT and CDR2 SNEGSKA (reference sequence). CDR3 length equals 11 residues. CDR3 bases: TGCAGTGCTAGAGTCACGGGCGAGCAGTACTTC. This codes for CSARVTGEQYF.

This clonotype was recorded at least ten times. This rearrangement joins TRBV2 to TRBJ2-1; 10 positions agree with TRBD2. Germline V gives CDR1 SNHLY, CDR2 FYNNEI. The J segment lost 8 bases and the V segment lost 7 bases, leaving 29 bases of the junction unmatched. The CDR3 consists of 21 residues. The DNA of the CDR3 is TGTGCCAGCATAGGGGCAGGGGGCATATCTCCCAGCGGGAGGGCGAGGGATGAGCAGTTCTTC. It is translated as CASIGAGGISPSGRARDEQFF.

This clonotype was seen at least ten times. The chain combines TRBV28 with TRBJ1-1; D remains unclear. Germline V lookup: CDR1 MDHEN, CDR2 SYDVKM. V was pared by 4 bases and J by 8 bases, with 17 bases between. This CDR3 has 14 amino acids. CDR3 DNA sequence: TGTGCCAGCAGTTCCCCGGCGGGCACTTGGGAAGCTTTCTTT. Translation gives CASSSPAGTWEAFF.

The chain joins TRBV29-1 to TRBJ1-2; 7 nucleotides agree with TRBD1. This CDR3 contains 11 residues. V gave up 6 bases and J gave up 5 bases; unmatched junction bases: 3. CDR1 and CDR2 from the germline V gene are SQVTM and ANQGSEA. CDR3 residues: CSVIQGYGYTF. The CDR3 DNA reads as TGCAGCGTCATACAGGGGTATGGCTACACCTTC.

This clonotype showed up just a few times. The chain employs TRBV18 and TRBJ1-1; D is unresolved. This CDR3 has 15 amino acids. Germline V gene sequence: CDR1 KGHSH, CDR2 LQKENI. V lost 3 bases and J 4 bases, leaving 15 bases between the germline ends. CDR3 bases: TGTGCCAGCTCACCGACGGACGGGTGGAGCACTGAAGCTTTCTTT. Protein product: CASSPTDGWSTEAFF.

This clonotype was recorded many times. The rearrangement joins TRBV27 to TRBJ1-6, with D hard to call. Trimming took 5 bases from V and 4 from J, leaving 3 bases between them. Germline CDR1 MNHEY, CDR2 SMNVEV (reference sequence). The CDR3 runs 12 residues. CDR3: CASSEYNSPLHF. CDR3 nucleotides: TGTGCCAGCAGTGAATATAATTCACCCCTCCACTTT.

The CDR3 reads CASSPSGIQETQYF. For the CDR3, the DNA is TGTGCCAGCAGCCCTAGCGGGATCCAAGAGACCCAGTACTTC. The rearrangement uses TRBV5-4 and TRBJ2-5, with TRBD2 matching over 9 bases. The junction had 2 bases not matched to a gene; V was cut back by 4 bases and J by 1 base. Germline V gene data show CDR1 as SGHNT and CDR2 as YYREEE (reference sequence). This CDR3 comprises 14 residues.

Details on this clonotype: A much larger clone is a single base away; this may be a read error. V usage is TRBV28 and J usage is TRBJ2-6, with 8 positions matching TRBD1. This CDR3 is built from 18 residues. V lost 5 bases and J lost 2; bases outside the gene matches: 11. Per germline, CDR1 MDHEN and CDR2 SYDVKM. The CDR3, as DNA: TGTGCCAGCAGTCTAAGGGACAGGAAAGTCCCTGGGGCCAACGTCCTGACTTTC. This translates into CASSLRDRKVPGANVLTF.

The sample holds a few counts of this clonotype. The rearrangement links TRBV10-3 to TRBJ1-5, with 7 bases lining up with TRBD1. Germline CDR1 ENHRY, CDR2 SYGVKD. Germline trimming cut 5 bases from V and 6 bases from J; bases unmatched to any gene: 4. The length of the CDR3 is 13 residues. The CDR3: CAISTGEGQPQHF. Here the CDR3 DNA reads TGTGCCATCAGTACAGGGGAAGGTCAGCCCCAGCATTTT.

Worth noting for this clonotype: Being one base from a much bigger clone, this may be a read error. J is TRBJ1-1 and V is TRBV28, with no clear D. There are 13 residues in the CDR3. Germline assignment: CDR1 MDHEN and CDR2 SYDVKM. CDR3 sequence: CASRTGMNTDAFF. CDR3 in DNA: TGTGCCAGCAGGACCGGGATGAACACTGATGCTTTCTTT.

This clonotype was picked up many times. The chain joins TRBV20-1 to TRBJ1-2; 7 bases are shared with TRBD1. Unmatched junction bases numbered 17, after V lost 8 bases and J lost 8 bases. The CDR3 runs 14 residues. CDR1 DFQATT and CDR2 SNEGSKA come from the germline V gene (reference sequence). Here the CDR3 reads CSQRDDREVRGYTF. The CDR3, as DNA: TGCAGTCAACGAGACGACAGGGAGGTTCGGGGCTACACCTTC.

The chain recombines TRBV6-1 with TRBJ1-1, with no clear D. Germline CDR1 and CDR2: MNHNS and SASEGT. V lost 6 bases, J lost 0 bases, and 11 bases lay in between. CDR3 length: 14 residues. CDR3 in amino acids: CASRTRSLNTEAFF. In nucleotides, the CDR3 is TGTGCCAGCAGGACCCGGAGTCTGAACACTGAAGCTTTCTTT.

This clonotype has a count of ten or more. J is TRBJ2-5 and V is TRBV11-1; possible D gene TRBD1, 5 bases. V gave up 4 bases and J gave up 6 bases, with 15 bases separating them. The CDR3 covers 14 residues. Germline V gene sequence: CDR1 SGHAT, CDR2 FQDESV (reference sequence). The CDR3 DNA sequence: TGTGCCAGCAGCTATATCGAGCAGGGAAAGACCCAGTACTTC. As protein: CASSYIEQGKTQYF.

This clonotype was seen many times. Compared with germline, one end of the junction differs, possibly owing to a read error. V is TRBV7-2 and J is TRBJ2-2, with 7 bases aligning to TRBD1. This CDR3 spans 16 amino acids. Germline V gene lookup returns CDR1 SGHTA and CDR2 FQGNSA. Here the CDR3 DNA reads TGTGCCAGCAGTTTAGGGCCAGGGGGTACGCCCGGGGAGCTGTTTTTT. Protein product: CASSLGPGGTPGELFF.

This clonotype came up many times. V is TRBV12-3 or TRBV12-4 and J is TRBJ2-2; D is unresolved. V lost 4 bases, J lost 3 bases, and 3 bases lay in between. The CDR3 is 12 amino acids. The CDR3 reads CASSYHTGELFF. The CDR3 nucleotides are TGTGCCAGCAGTTATCACACCGGGGAGCTGTTTTTT.

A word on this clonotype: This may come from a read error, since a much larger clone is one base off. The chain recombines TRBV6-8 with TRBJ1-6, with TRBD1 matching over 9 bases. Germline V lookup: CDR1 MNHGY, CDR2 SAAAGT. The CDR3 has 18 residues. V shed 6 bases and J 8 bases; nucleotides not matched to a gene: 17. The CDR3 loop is CASRARRTGDGSDSPLHF. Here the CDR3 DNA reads TGTGCCAGCAGGGCCCGAAGGACAGGGGACGGCTCAGATTCACCCCTCCACTTT.